The entry that follows covers one T cell receptor (beta chain) sequence. This sample was taken from a study of blood T cell repertoires in COVID-19. Study context: The samples span acute and convalescent COVID-19 from the United States, Italy and Spain. PBMCs, B-cell-depleted T cells, or T cells were the source of the cDNA or gDNA that made up the material.

Original handling: Counts of nucleated cells, estimated from reference gene primer amplification, were obtained. Profiling relied on immunoSEQ multiplex PCR, and the TCRdb table lists in-frame clones only, not all of them. That table gives V, J and clone size, and the DNA gave D and trimming. This table has just over 95,000 clones, about 80% appearing once. The CDR3 loop spans 14 amino acids. Trimming removed 0 bases at V and 4 bases at J, with 7 bases between. Germline lookup yields CDR1 MNHEY and CDR2 SVGEGT. The rearrangement joins TRBV6-2 or TRBV6-3 to TRBJ1-5; no definite D call. The sequence derives from a man older than 75 with acute or convalescent COVID-19. The sequenced material came from peripheral blood. CDR3 sequence (DNA): TGTGCCAGCAGTTACTCGTCGCGGAATCAGCCCCAGCATTTT. Amino acids: CASSYSSRNQPQHF.